Listed below are T cell receptor beta chains from one sample, sequenced in a study of blood T cell repertoires in COVID-19. Sequenced by immunoSEQ multiplex PCR; TCRdb stores in-frame clones only, minus some. The sample shows 190,000 or so clones, 85% of them seen only once. Material for sequencing was PBMCs or T cells enriched from blood (not recorded which). Receptor source: a man aged 35 to 55 who had recovered from COVID-19. The CDR3 runs from the conserved cysteine through the conserved F or W.

V gene,J gene,CDR3 protein
TRBV2,TRBJ2-1,CASSQSGGRVFGEQFF
TRBV18,TRBJ1-4,CASSPQGSPDNEKLFF
TRBV11-3,TRBJ1-1,CASSRTGGSEAFF
TRBV7-3,TRBJ2-3,CASSLIAGRGTDTQYF
TRBV9,TRBJ2-1,CASSVQTSGSYNEQFF
TRBV29-1,TRBJ2-3,CSVEFGRESTDTQYF
TRBV7-6,TRBJ2-5,CASSLVGGSGETQYF
TRBV5-4,TRBJ2-7,CASSSKTSGASYEQYF
TRBV4-2,TRBJ2-1,CASSRDYASSYNEQFF
TRBV28,TRBJ1-3,CASSTRTVGNTIYF
TRBV19,TRBJ2-1,CASSIDFWREVHSYNEQFF
TRBV9,TRBJ1-2,CASSPPEAGGAHGYTF
TRBV9,TRBJ2-7,CASSTSGIEGYEQYF
TRBV11-3,TRBJ2-2,CASSSSPGELFF
TRBV18,TRBJ2-6,CASSPERAGANVLTF
TRBV6-5,TRBJ1-6,CASSLTVINSPLHF
TRBV7-2,TRBJ1-2,CASSSHPDFNYGYTF
TRBV10-3,TRBJ2-7,CAISDPGGRSDEQYF
TRBV27,TRBJ2-7,CASSWVTSSYEQYF
TRBV4-1,TRBJ2-7,CASSQATGSYEQYF
TRBV7-9,TRBJ1-1,CASIRGVNTEAFF
TRBV20-1,TRBJ1-1,CSARVGLQAFF
TRBV6-5,TRBJ1-5,CASRKQGSNQPQHF
TRBV14,TRBJ2-7,CASSQDRGPGYYEQYF
TRBV7-3,TRBJ1-6,CASSRDRCSYNSPLHF
TRBV7-7,TRBJ2-7,CASSLGQGETYEQYF
TRBV28,TRBJ2-1,CASRPGLVSIEQFF
TRBV6-2/TRBV6-3,TRBJ1-1,CASSFTRKWTGVNTEAFF
TRBV30,TRBJ2-7,CAWSAASGSVHEQYF
TRBV29-1,TRBJ2-5,CSANQGAETQYF
TRBV28,TRBJ2-3,CASNLGGSGDTQYF
TRBV7-3,TRBJ2-5,CASSLAGVRETQYF
TRBV5-4,TRBJ2-1,CASSLGGGGRDNEQFF
TRBV19,TRBJ2-7,CASSIEPGQGPYEQYF
TRBV7-2,TRBJ1-1,CASSSQGGNTEAFF
TRBV4-1,TRBJ2-2,CASSQRRGGSNTGELFF
TRBV28,TRBJ1-4,CASSLGRGEKLFF
TRBV30,TRBJ1-1,CAWSPVKLRVNTEAFF
TRBV19,TRBJ1-2,CASTDRAVGGYTF